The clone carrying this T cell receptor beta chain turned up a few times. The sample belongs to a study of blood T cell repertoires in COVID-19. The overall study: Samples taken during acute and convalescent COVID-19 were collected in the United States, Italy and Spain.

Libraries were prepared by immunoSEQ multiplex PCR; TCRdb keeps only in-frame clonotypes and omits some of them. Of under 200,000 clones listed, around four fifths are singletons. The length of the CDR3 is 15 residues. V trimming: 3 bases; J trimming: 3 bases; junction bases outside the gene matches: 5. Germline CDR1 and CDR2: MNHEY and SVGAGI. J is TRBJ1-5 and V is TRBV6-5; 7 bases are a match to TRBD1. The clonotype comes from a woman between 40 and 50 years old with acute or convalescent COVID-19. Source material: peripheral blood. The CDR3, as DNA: TGTGCCAGCAGTTATTACAGGGGCTACAATCAGCCCCAGCATTTT. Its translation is CASSYYRGYNQPQHF.